There are a few counts of the clone carrying this T cell receptor (beta chain). Antigen: not known. Each CDR3 protein is one row after TCRdb ran MiXCR on the 5' RACE reads. The data contain tens of thousands of distinct CDR3 sequences, around 15% of them singletons. Trimming took off 5 bases at V and 3 bases at J, with 17 bases between the two ends. This CDR3 has 16 residues. Germline CDR1 and CDR2: MGHRA and YSYEKL. This entry is derived from a study of T-cell memory formation after mild COVID-19. Findings and caveats of the study: Clones that got smaller from day 15 to 85 had even CD4/CD8, while clones growing later tipped toward CD4+.

The V and J genes are TRBV4-1 and TRBJ2-1, with unresolved D. Input material: PBMCs or a T cell subset sorted from them (not recorded which). This TCR derives from a man aged 18 to 35 who had mild COVID-19 (a few samples of this study predate the infection). Cell type and time point are not known. CDR3 amino acids: CASSTRTLVLYNEQFF. The CDR3 DNA sequence: TGCGCCAGCAGCACCCGGACCCTGGTCCTCTACAATGAGCAGTTCTTC.